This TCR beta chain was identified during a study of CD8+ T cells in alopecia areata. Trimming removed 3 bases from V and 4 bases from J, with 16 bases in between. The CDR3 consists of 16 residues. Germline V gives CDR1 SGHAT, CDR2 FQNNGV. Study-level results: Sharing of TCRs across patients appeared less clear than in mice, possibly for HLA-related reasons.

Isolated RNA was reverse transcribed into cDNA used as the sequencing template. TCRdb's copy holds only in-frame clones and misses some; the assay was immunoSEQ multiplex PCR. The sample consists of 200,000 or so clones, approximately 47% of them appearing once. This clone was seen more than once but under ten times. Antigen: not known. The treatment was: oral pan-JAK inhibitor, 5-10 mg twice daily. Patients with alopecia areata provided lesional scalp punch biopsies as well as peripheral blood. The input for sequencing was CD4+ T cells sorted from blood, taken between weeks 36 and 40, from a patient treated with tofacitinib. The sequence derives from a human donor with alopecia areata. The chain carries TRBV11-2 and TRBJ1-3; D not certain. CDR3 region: CASSLLRGRSGNTIYF. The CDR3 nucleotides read TGTGCCAGCAGCTTGTTACGGGGAAGATCGGGAAACACCATATATTTT.